Following are 16 T cell receptor beta chains from one sample sequenced in a study of T-cell memory formation after mild COVID-19. TCRdb passed the 5' RACE reads through MiXCR, listing each CDR3 protein once. The repertoire holds about 450,000 distinct CDR3 sequences, with around a quarter as singletons. What was sequenced was PBMCs or a T cell subset sorted from them (not recorded which). The receptors come from an adult woman who had mild COVID-19 (a few samples of this study predate the infection). Cell type and time point are not known.

This clonotype occurred a few times. CDR3: CASSLTRDRDTQYF. The CDR3 bases are TGCGCCAGCAGCTTGACACGGGACAGGGATACGCAGTATTTT. The chain employs TRBV5-1 and TRBJ2-3, with 8 bases matching TRBD1. V lost 1 base to trimming and J lost 6 bases; unmatched junction nucleotides: 4. There are 14 residues in the CDR3. The V gene's germline CDR1 is SGHRS and CDR2 YFSETQ.

The rearrangement links TRBV20-1 to TRBJ2-1; D is ambiguous. The V and J ends lost 3 bases and 13 bases respectively, with 13 bases between them. Per germline, CDR1 DFQATT and CDR2 SNEGSKA (reference sequence). CDR3 length: 11 residues. CDR3 nucleotide sequence: TGCAGTGCTAGCGTTGAGTATGGACAGTTCTTC. Its protein product is CSASVEYGQFF.

The gene calls are TRBV4-1 and TRBJ2-2; 7 bases are shared with TRBD2. The CDR3 loop spans 13 amino acids. Germline CDR1 reads MGHRA; CDR2 reads YSYEKL. Trimming took 8 bases from V and 6 from J; bases not matched to a gene: 6. CDR3 amino acids: CASGPGRAGELFF. The CDR3 DNA reads TGCGCCAGCGGACCAGGGAGGGCCGGGGAGCTGTTTTTT.

The chain joins TRBV28 to TRBJ2-6; TRBD1 is a possible D gene (5 bases). CDR3 size: 16 residues. Germline lookup yields CDR1 MDHEN and CDR2 SYDVKM. V dropped 5 bases and J dropped 3 bases, with 14 bases sitting between them. As DNA, the CDR3 is TGTGCCAGCAGTGCCTCCTGGGGCGGTGGGGCCAACGTCCTGACTTTC. This sequence encodes CASSASWGGGANVLTF.

The chain carries TRBV12-3 or TRBV12-4 and TRBJ2-1; D is undetermined. Trimming removed 4 bases at V and 5 bases at J, with 3 bases between. CDR3 length: 11 amino acids. CDR3 sequence (DNA): TGTGCCAGCAGTTATAACAATGAGCAGTTCTTC. It is translated as CASSYNNEQFF.

This CDR3 is CAISPVGTYEQYF. The CDR3 nucleotides read TGTGCCATCAGCCCCGTGGGGACCTACGAGCAGTACTTC. The chain carries TRBV10-3 and TRBJ2-7; no reliable D call. The CDR3 is made up of 13 amino acids. CDR1 ENHRY and CDR2 SYGVKD come from the germline V gene. Trimming left V 6 bases short and J 2 bases short, with 11 bases between.

This clonotype has only a few counts. The V gene is TRBV30, the J gene TRBJ1-5; a weak D match, TRBD1 (5 bases). CDR3 length: 14 amino acids. Germline V lookup: CDR1 GTSNPN, CDR2 SVGIG (reference sequence). V lost 0 bases to trimming and J lost 7 bases, with 13 bases between them. Here the CDR3 reads CAWSVWGSRQPQHF. In DNA form, the CDR3 reads TGTGCCTGGAGTGTATGGGGGAGTAGGCAGCCCCAGCATTTT.

V gene TRBV10-3 combines with J gene TRBJ1-5; D may be TRBD1 (5 bases). From germline, CDR1 is ENHRY and CDR2 SYGVKD. Trimming took 2 bases from V and 6 from J, leaving 5 bases between them. This CDR3 is 12 amino acids long. CDR3 loop: CAISEGGQPQHF. The CDR3 nucleotides read TGTGCCATCAGTGAGGGGGGTCAGCCCCAGCATTTT.

This clonotype has a handful of counts. This chain links TRBV5-1 with TRBJ2-7; TRBD1 agrees at 7 bases. This CDR3 has 14 residues. The trim removed 2 bases at V and 2 bases at J, leaving 4 bases unmatched. The germline V gene encodes CDR1 SGHRS and CDR2 YFSETQ. CDR3 DNA: TGCGCCAGCAGCTTTGGCGGACAGGCCTACGAGCAGTACTTC. Encoded protein: CASSFGGQAYEQYF.

This clonotype was counted only a few times. The chain is built from TRBV11-1 and TRBJ2-1; tentative D call: TRBD1 (6 bases). The CDR3 extends over 14 amino acids. CDR1 is SGHAT and CDR2 is FQDESV in the germline V gene (reference sequence). Trimming pared 2 bases from V and 6 bases from J, leaving 11 bases between. CDR3 in amino acids: CASSLWIGGNEQFF. The DNA of the CDR3 is TGTGCCAGCAGCTTATGGATAGGGGGCAATGAGCAGTTCTTC.

This clonotype occurred a few times. CDR3 nucleotides: TGTGCCAGCAGTTTATCGGCAGGGTTGATCAATCAGCCCCAGCATTTT. It yields the protein CASSLSAGLINQPQHF. This chain uses TRBV27 with TRBJ1-5, with TRBD1 as a possible D gene (5 bases). The CDR3 is 16 amino acids. Trimming left V 0 bases short and J 3 bases short, with 12 bases between. CDR1 and CDR2 (germline): MNHEY, SMNVEV (reference sequence).

This clonotype appeared once. J is TRBJ2-2 and V is TRBV7-3; either TRBD1 or TRBD2 may supply D (5 bases each). V lost 5 bases and J lost 0, with 13 bases in between. This CDR3 comprises 16 residues. Germline-derived CDR1 and CDR2 are SGHTA and FQGTGA. The DNA for the CDR3 is TGTGCCAGCAGCCGGGGACGGGGCGCGAACACCGGGGAGCTGTTTTTT. Residues: CASSRGRGANTGELFF.

The V gene is TRBV7-9, the J gene TRBJ2-1; D possibly corresponds to TRBD2 (7 bases). CDR1 and CDR2 from the germline V gene are SEHNR and FQNEAQ (reference sequence). V dropped 5 bases and J dropped 4 bases, with 15 bases sitting between them. The CDR3 runs 15 residues. This CDR3 is CASSPRGGDYNEQFF. For the CDR3, the DNA is TGTGCCAGCAGCCCAAGGGGGGGGGATTACAATGAGCAGTTCTTC. The full variable domain, its missing parts supplied by reference TRBV7-9 and TRBJ2-1, is DTGVSQNPRHKITKRGQNVTFRCDPISEHNRLYWYRQTLGQGPEFLTYFQNEAQLEKSRLLSDRFSAERPKGSFSTLEIQRTEQGDSAMYLCASSPRGGDYNEQFFGPGTRLTVL.

This chain uses TRBV4-3 with TRBJ1-5; D call uncertain. Trimming pared 0 bases from V and 7 bases from J, leaving 10 bases between. Germline CDR1 reads LGHNA; CDR2 reads YSLEER. CDR3 length: 14 amino acids. CDR3 in DNA: TGCGCCAGCAGCCAAGAGGTCGGTGTACAGCCCCAGCATTTT. It translates to CASSQEVGVQPQHF.

This clonotype turned up a few times. V and J are TRBV11-2 and TRBJ2-7; no clear D gene. The CDR3 consists of 12 residues. Germline-derived CDR1 and CDR2 are SGHAT and FQNNGV. Trimming stripped 2 bases from V and 7 bases from J, with 9 bases between. The DNA for the CDR3 is TGTGCCAGCAGCTTATCGCCGGTTGAGCAGTACTTC. The encoded protein is CASSLSPVEQYF.

The chain uses TRBV10-3 and TRBJ1-2, with D perhaps matching TRBD1 (6 bases). CDR3 size: 13 residues. Trimming removed 6 bases at V and 0 bases at J, with 8 bases between. Per the germline V gene, CDR1 is ENHRY and CDR2 is SYGVKD. CDR3 sequence (DNA): TGTGCCATCAGAGGACAGACTAACTATGGCTACACCTTC. Translated, it gives CAIRGQTNYGYTF.